This TCR beta chain appears in the sequencing data of a study of blood T cell repertoires in COVID-19. About the study: PBMCs, B-cell-depleted T cells, or T cells provided the cDNA or gDNA that made up the material.

The study recruited people aged 18 to 89 years across approximately 23 US areas. In the original analysis: Researchers report that nucleated cell counts were estimated from reference gene primer amplification. Data came from immunoSEQ multiplex PCR; TCRdb stores just in-frame clones and leaves some out. From that table come the V and J calls and clone size; the DNA was used to work out D and trimming. The sample holds more than 200,000 clones; roughly 84% are singletons and the top ten take roughly 7.2%. The V gene's germline CDR1 is SGHDN and CDR2 FVKESK. Trimming cost V 6 bases and J 7 bases, with 12 bases left between them. This CDR3 spans 12 amino acids.

The specimen sequenced was PBMCs or T cells enriched from blood (not recorded which). The chain recombines TRBV14 with TRBJ1-1; a weak D match, TRBD1 (5 bases). This TCR was sampled from a man aged 25-45 years in a cohort exposed to, infected with or recovered from COVID-19 (not recorded which). The CDR3, as DNA: TGTGCCAGCAGACGGCAAAGGGGTGAAGCTTTCTTT. Protein product: CASRRQRGEAFF. Filled out from reference TRBV14 and TRBJ1-1, the complete variable domain reads EAGVTQFPSHSVIEKGQTVTLRCDPISGHDNLYWYRRVMGKEIKFLLHFVKESKQDESGMPNNRFLAERTGGTYSTLKVQPAELEDSGVYFCASRRQRGEAFFGQGTRLTVV.